The rows below give T cell receptor beta chains drawn from one sample of a study of early T cells in non-severe SARS-CoV-2 infection. One entry per CDR3 protein, called by TCRdb with MiXCR from the 5' RACE reads. The table records 60,000 or so distinct CDR3 sequences, 8.5% to 10% of them present only once. The sequenced material came from whole blood. The source of these receptors is an adult who was a healthcare worker with PCR-confirmed SARS-CoV-2 infection or an uninfected control (not recorded which). Each CDR3 is given without its conserved first and last residue.

v_gene	j_gene	CDR3aa
TRBV28	TRBJ2-7	ASSWSGRSHEQY
TRBV7-3	TRBJ2-3	ASSPGTARDTQY
TRBV7-3	TRBJ2-1	ASSAASRDEQF
TRBV30	TRBJ2-1	AWLKGTSAYNEQF
TRBV19	TRBJ2-3	ASSIQGTDTQY
TRBV7-9	TRBJ1-3	ASSPTGLSGRTIY
TRBV7-8	TRBJ1-5	ASSLGDTHSNQPQH
TRBV27	TRBJ1-1	ASSLRGPDTEAF
TRBV28	TRBJ2-2	ASGTGDTGELF
TRBV4-3	TRBJ1-3	ASSQVVGGEGNTIY
TRBV29-1	TRBJ1-4	SAAISWGQKLF
TRBV7-2	TRBJ2-4	ASSSSGTSSDIQY
TRBV6-5	TRBJ1-2	ASREQGANQGYT
TRBV5-4	TRBJ2-7	ASQRENSYEQY